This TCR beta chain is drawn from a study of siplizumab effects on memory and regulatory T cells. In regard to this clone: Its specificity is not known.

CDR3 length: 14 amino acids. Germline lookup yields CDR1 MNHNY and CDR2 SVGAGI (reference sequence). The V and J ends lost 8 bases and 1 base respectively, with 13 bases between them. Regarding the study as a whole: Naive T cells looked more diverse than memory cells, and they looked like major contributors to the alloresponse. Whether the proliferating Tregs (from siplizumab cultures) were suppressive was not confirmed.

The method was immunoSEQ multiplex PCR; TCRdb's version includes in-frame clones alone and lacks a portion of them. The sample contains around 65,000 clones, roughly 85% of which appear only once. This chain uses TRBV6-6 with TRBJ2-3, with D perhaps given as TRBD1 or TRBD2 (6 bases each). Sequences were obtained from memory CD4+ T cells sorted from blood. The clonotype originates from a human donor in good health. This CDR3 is CASLRGAGTDTQYF. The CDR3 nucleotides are TGTGCCAGCCTGAGGGGGGCTGGCACAGATACGCAGTATTTT.